What follows are 19 T cell receptor beta chains derived from one specimen sequenced in a study of cytomegalovirus exposure and HLA in healthy donors. This PCR relied on a set of 60 Vbeta primers and 13 Jbeta primers. Generated by immunoSEQ multiplex PCR, the TCRdb table keeps only in-frame clones and is missing some. Recorded for this sample: 150,000 to 250,000 clones. The sequenced sample consisted of PBMCs. All receptors come from a boy younger than 18 in good health and CMV-seronegative.

V gene TRBV5-4 combines with J gene TRBJ2-7; TRBD1 is a possible D gene (6 bases). Germline-derived CDR1 and CDR2 are SGHNT and YYREEE (reference sequence). V dropped 4 bases and J dropped 1 base, with 15 bases sitting between them. The CDR3 sequence is 15 residues long. The CDR3: CASSTHRVGSYEQYF. The CDR3, as DNA: TGTGCCAGCAGCACACACAGGGTAGGGTCCTACGAGCAGTACTTC.

The genes are TRBV4-3 and TRBJ1-2; 9 bases map to TRBD1. The CDR3 has 14 residues. Germline V lookup: CDR1 LGHNA, CDR2 YSLEER. V dropped 1 base and J dropped 9; count of bases not matched to a gene: 6. As DNA, the CDR3 is TGCGCCAGCAGCCAAGTCGAGACAGGGGGGAGCTACACCTTC. Translating it yields CASSQVETGGSYTF.

Remarks on this clone: The same CDR3 is also encoded by other DNA sequences in this sample. V usage is TRBV6-4 and J usage is TRBJ2-7; 9 positions match TRBD1. Germline lookup yields CDR1 MRHNA and CDR2 SNTAGT. V shed 6 bases and J 3 bases; nucleotides not matched to a gene: 6. The CDR3 is made up of 14 amino acids. The CDR3 sequence is CASSPGQGSYEQYF. The CDR3 DNA reads as TGTGCCAGCAGCCCCGGACAGGGGAGCTACGAGCAGTACTTC.

Concerning this clone: Within the sample, other DNA sequences also encode this same CDR3. The chain recombines TRBV5-4 with TRBJ2-5, with TRBD2 matching over 13 bases. Germline trimming cut 4 bases from V and 2 bases from J; bases unmatched to any gene: 2. The germline CDR1 and CDR2 sequences are SGHNT and YYREEE (reference sequence). The CDR3 totals 15 residues. CDR3 residues: CASSLGLAGQETQYF. The CDR3 nucleotides read TGTGCCAGCAGCCTGGGACTAGCGGGGCAAGAGACCCAGTACTTC.

The J gene is TRBJ1-6, the V gene TRBV11-2; D possibly corresponds to TRBD1 (6 bases). Germline loops: CDR1 SGHAT, CDR2 FQNNGV. CDR3 length equals 15 residues. Deletions cut 5 bases from V and 8 bases from J, with 16 bases between. CDR3 sequence (DNA): TGTGCCAGCAGCAACCTCAGGGGTAAGGATTCACCCCTCCACTTT. Its translation is CASSNLRGKDSPLHF. Using reference TRBV11-2 and TRBJ1-6 for the parts outside the CDR3, the full variable domain is EAGVAQSPRYKIIEKRQSVAFWCNPISGHATLYWYQQILGQGPKLLIQFQNNGVVDDSQLPKDRFSAERLKGVDSTLKIQPAKLEDSAVYLCASSNLRGKDSPLHFGNGTRLTVT.

The chain is built from TRBV6-5 and TRBJ2-1, with a weak D call TRBD1 (6 bases). The CDR3 sequence is 14 residues long. Trimming removed 5 bases from V and 0 bases from J, with 8 bases in between. Germline CDR1 reads MNHEY; CDR2 reads SVGAGI. This CDR3 is CASSQGSSYNEQFF. In DNA form, the CDR3 reads TGTGCCAGCAGTCAGGGGAGCTCCTACAATGAGCAGTTCTTC.

The chain employs TRBV9 and TRBJ1-3; 7 bases fit TRBD1. The CDR3 extends over 15 amino acids. Per the germline V gene, CDR1 is SGDLS and CDR2 is YYNGEE. V gave up 0 bases and J gave up 4 bases; unmatched junction bases: 4. The CDR3 bases are TGTGCCAGCAGCGTAGACAGGGGAGGCGGAAACACCATATATTTT. This translates into CASSVDRGGGNTIYF.

V is TRBV6-6 and J is TRBJ1-1; D ambiguous. Between the trimmed V and J ends, which lost 4 bases and 2 bases, there was a span of 17 bases. Germline lookup yields CDR1 MNHNY and CDR2 SVGAGI (reference sequence). This CDR3 has 16 residues. CDR3 coding DNA: TGTGCCAGCAGTTTCGCACTCCGGGGAACTAACACTGAAGCTTTCTTT. As protein: CASSFALRGTNTEAFF.

The chain uses TRBV5-6 and TRBJ1-1, with D possibly matching TRBD1 (5 bases). CDR1 and CDR2 from the germline V gene are SGHDT and YYEEEE. The V end lost 4 bases, the J end lost 1 base, and 17 bases lay between the germline ends. CDR3 length equals 16 residues. CDR3 sequence reads: CASSVGPGSGNTEAFF. In DNA, the CDR3 is TGTGCCAGCAGCGTGGGGCCCGGGTCGGGGAACACTGAAGCTTTCTTT.

This rearrangement joins TRBV4-1 to TRBJ2-5, with D possibly being TRBD2 (6 bases). This CDR3 is built from 15 residues. V dropped 3 bases and J dropped 3 bases, with 14 bases sitting between them. Looked up from germline, CDR1 is MGHRA and CDR2 is YSYEKL. DNA for the CDR3: TGCGCCAGCAGCCAGGGACTTGCGGTTGAAGAGACCCAGTACTTC. Amino acids: CASSQGLAVEETQYF.

The gene calls are TRBV11-1 and TRBJ2-5, with D possibly being TRBD1 (5 bases). The CDR3 has 17 residues. Germline CDR1 SGHAT, CDR2 FQDESV (reference sequence). The V end lost 1 base, the J end lost 0 bases, and 15 bases lay between the germline ends. CDR3 sequence (DNA): TGTGCCAGCAGCTTAGAGGCAGGGCTACTTTACCAAGAGACCCAGTACTTC. Its protein is CASSLEAGLLYQETQYF.

This chain connects TRBV5-4 to TRBJ1-6; possible D gene TRBD1, 5 bases. There are 15 residues in the CDR3. In germline, CDR1 is SGHNT, CDR2 YYREEE (reference sequence). V was trimmed by 0 bases and J by 6 bases, leaving 10 bases between them. The CDR3 loop reads CASSLVGAFNSPLHF. The CDR3 DNA sequence: TGTGCCAGCAGCTTGGTAGGGGCCTTTAATTCACCCCTCCACTTT.

The genes are TRBV18 and TRBJ2-7; 9 bases fit TRBD1. V shed 3 bases and J 5 bases; nucleotides not matched to a gene: 11. CDR1 KGHSH and CDR2 LQKENI come from the germline V gene. The CDR3 spans 16 residues. DNA for the CDR3: TGTGCCAGCTCACCCAAATCCGGGACAGGGATCGACGAGCAGTACTTC. Amino acids: CASSPKSGTGIDEQYF. The full variable domain, completed using reference TRBV18 and TRBJ2-7, is NAGVMQNPRHLVRRRGQEARLRCSPMKGHSHVYWYRQLPEEGLKFMVYLQKENIIDESGMPKERFSAEFPKEGPSILRIQQVVRGDSAAYFCASSPKSGTGIDEQYFGPGTRLTVT.

The chain couples TRBV5-4 to TRBJ2-7, with D tentatively TRBD1 (6 bases). The CDR3 has 16 residues. Trimming stripped 4 bases from V and 3 bases from J, with 20 bases between. CDR1 SGHNT and CDR2 YYREEE come from the germline V gene (reference sequence). The chain's CDR3 is CASSPGATGQFYEQYF. CDR3 coding DNA: TGTGCCAGCAGCCCTGGGGCTACCGGACAGTTCTACGAGCAGTACTTC.

The chain has TRBV5-6 and TRBJ1-6; the match to TRBD1 covers 10 bases. The CDR3 extends over 16 amino acids. The germline gives CDR1 SGHDT, CDR2 YYEEEE. Trimming cost V 0 bases and J 8 bases; bases outside gene matches: 5. The CDR3 loop reads CASSLATGTGDSPLHF. Written as DNA, the CDR3 is TGTGCCAGCAGCTTGGCCACAGGGACAGGGGATTCACCCCTCCACTTT.

The chain is built from TRBV2 and TRBJ2-7; D is undetermined. From germline, CDR1 is SNHLY and CDR2 FYNNEI. The V gene lost 8 bases and the J gene lost 6 bases, with 17 bases spanning the gap. This CDR3 is 13 amino acids long. The CDR3 DNA is TGTGCCAGCTGCACCGTAGAGCGCGGCGAGCAGTACTTC. This encodes CASCTVERGEQYF.

The V gene is TRBV7-3, the J gene TRBJ2-7; 8 bases are shared with TRBD1. This CDR3 spans 14 amino acids. Germline CDR1 SGHTA, CDR2 FQGTGA. The junction had 5 bases not matched to a gene; V was cut back by 2 bases and J by 5 bases. Here the CDR3 reads CASSLGRGLNEQYF. CDR3 DNA: TGTGCCAGCAGCTTAGGCAGGGGGCTCAACGAGCAGTACTTC.

The gene calls are TRBV16 and TRBJ2-1; D not resolved. Trimming cost V 4 bases and J 1 base, with 8 bases left between them. Germline-derived CDR1 and CDR2 are KGHSY and FQNENV. This CDR3 is built from 14 residues. The CDR3 is CASSLGRSYNEQFF. The DNA for the CDR3 is TGTGCCAGCAGCCTTGGCAGGTCCTACAATGAGCAGTTCTTC.

The V call is TRBV11-2, the J call TRBJ2-7; unclear D gene. CDR1 SGHAT and CDR2 FQNNGV come from the germline V gene. This CDR3 spans 17 amino acids. V lost 1 base and J 4 bases, leaving 20 bases between the germline ends. CDR3 amino acids: CASSLGSQTFYSYEQYF. CDR3 DNA: TGTGCCAGCAGCTTAGGGTCACAGACATTTTATAGTTACGAGCAGTACTTC.